What follows are 18 T cell receptor beta chains derived from one specimen sequenced in a study of cytomegalovirus exposure and HLA in healthy donors. The PCR was carried out with 60 Vbeta primers and 13 Jbeta primers. Produced via immunoSEQ multiplex PCR; TCRdb's table is partial and in-frame only. The sample has about 210,000 clones, about 79% seen once. Sequenced sample: PBMCs. These receptors came from a male donor in good health and CMV-seronegative.

The chain is built from TRBV12-5 and TRBJ2-3, with TRBD2 matching over 7 bases. CDR1 is LGHNT, CDR2 FRNRAP, per germline. After removal of 3 bases from V and 7 bases from J, the junction contained 7 bases not matched to a gene. The CDR3 contains 14 residues. The DNA of the CDR3 is TGTGCTAGTGGTTTCGGGGAGGGAGGGTATACGCAGTATTTT. Protein sequence: CASGFGEGGYTQYF.

With respect to this clone: Other nucleotide sequences in the sample specify the same CDR3. The V call is TRBV27, the J call TRBJ2-1; D is possibly TRBD1 (5 bases). CDR1 is MNHEY, CDR2 SMNVEV, per germline (reference sequence). The CDR3 spans 12 residues. With 2 bases removed from V and 7 bases from J, the gap between germline ends came to 6 bases. The CDR3 nucleotides are TGTGCCAGCAGTTTAAGGGGAAATGAGCAGTTCTTC. Its protein product is CASSLRGNEQFF.

The chain employs TRBV5-6 and TRBJ2-7, with 7 positions matching TRBD2. Germline CDR1 is SGHDT and CDR2 is YYEEEE. CDR3 size: 12 residues. J was trimmed by 6 bases and V by 5 bases; bases with no gene match: 5. The CDR3 is CASRGGGPEQYF. DNA of the CDR3: TGTGCCAGCAGGGGCGGGGGTCCCGAGCAGTACTTC.

The CDR3 loop is CASSTTLRRGNEQFF. In nucleotides, the CDR3 is TGTGCCAGCAGCACTACTCTCAGACGGGGGAATGAGCAGTTCTTC. This chain connects TRBV27 to TRBJ2-1; possible D gene TRBD2, 6 bases. With 6 bases removed from V and 7 bases from J, the gap between germline ends came to 19 bases. Germline CDR1 and CDR2: MNHEY and SMNVEV (reference sequence). CDR3 length equals 15 residues.

This chain uses TRBV7-2 with TRBJ2-5; no firm D call. Deletions cut 1 base from V and 5 bases from J, with 8 bases between. This CDR3 region has 13 residues. In germline, CDR1 is SGHTA, CDR2 FQGNSA. The CDR3 bases are TGTGCCAGCAGCTTAGTTGTAATGGAGACCCAGTACTTC. It specifies CASSLVVMETQYF.

The rearrangement links TRBV11-2 to TRBJ1-5; D not certain. The CDR3 is made up of 15 amino acids. V was pared by 0 bases and J by 9 bases, with 15 bases between. Germline assignment: CDR1 SGHAT and CDR2 FQNNGV. In nucleotides, the CDR3 is TGTGCCAGCAGCTTAGATCGGAACGGCCGGGGGCCCCAGCATTTT. Translation gives CASSLDRNGRGPQHF.

The chain links TRBV5-4 to TRBJ1-1; D possibly corresponds to TRBD1 (6 bases). Germline V lookup: CDR1 SGHNT, CDR2 YYREEE (reference sequence). This CDR3 contains 13 residues. V was shortened by 0 bases and J by 4 bases, with 7 bases between the two germline ends. The CDR3 spells CASSLDRATEAFF. The CDR3, as DNA: TGTGCCAGCAGCTTGGACAGGGCCACTGAAGCTTTCTTT.

The chain carries TRBV28 and TRBJ1-1, with a tentative D call TRBD1 (5 bases). There are 15 residues in the CDR3. With 4 bases removed from V and 0 bases from J, the gap between germline ends came to 12 bases. Germline assignment: CDR1 MDHEN and CDR2 SYDVKM. DNA for the CDR3: TGTGCCAGCAGTTACAGGCCAGACATGAACACTGAAGCTTTCTTT. Protein: CASSYRPDMNTEAFF.

The chain recombines TRBV16 with TRBJ2-5, with 8 bases aligning to TRBD2. Trimming cost V 0 bases and J 5 bases; bases outside gene matches: 5. The CDR3 loop spans 15 amino acids. Germline-derived CDR1 and CDR2 are KGHSY and FQNENV. CDR3 bases: TGTGCCAGCAGCCAATCGGGGGCTAGCGGGGAGACCCAGTACTTC. It specifies CASSQSGASGETQYF.

The V and J genes are TRBV4-2 and TRBJ2-7; 7 bases map to TRBD1. CDR1 is LGHNA and CDR2 is YNFKEQ in the germline V gene. V was clipped by 4 bases and J by 2 bases; unmatched bases: 5. The CDR3 is 14 amino acids. CDR3 in amino acids: CASSLTGVAYEQYF. DNA of the CDR3: TGTGCCAGCAGCCTTACAGGGGTCGCCTACGAGCAGTACTTC.

This chain connects TRBV7-2 to TRBJ2-7, with D unresolved. The CDR3 length is 12 residues. V lost 5 bases to trimming and J lost 0 bases, with 5 bases between them. CDR1 is SGHTA, CDR2 FQGNSA, per germline. This CDR3 reads CASSASSYEQYF. The CDR3 DNA is TGTGCCAGCAGCGCTAGCTCCTACGAGCAGTACTTC.

V usage is TRBV7-2 and J usage is TRBJ2-1, with D unclear. The CDR3 is made up of 14 amino acids. Trimming removed 1 base at V and 1 base at J, with 5 bases between. Germline CDR1 is SGHTA and CDR2 is FQGNSA. The CDR3 DNA sequence: TGTGCCAGCAGCTTAGTTGCGTCCTACAATGAGCAGTTCTTC. Protein product: CASSLVASYNEQFF.

The chain couples TRBV20-1 to TRBJ1-1, with D perhaps matching TRBD1 (5 bases). This CDR3 contains 11 residues. The germline V gene encodes CDR1 DFQATT and CDR2 SNEGSKA (reference sequence). The V end was cut by 1 base, the J end by 8 bases, with 8 bases between. CDR3 in amino acids: CSARGDWEAFF. The CDR3 bases are TGCAGTGCTAGAGGGGACTGGGAAGCTTTCTTT.

V gene TRBV4-2 combines with J gene TRBJ2-3; D is ambiguous. Trimming stripped 1 base from V and 3 bases from J, with 8 bases between. The V gene's germline CDR1 is LGHNA and CDR2 YNFKEQ. This CDR3 is built from 14 residues. CDR3 sequence: CASSQALETDTQYF. CDR3 bases: TGTGCCAGCAGCCAAGCTCTAGAGACAGATACGCAGTATTTT.

This clone was seen once. V usage is TRBV27 and J usage is TRBJ1-5, with TRBD1 matching over 10 bases. Germline V lookup: CDR1 MNHEY, CDR2 SMNVEV (reference sequence). The CDR3 covers 20 residues. V lost 5 bases, J lost 0 bases, and 16 bases stayed unmatched. CDR3 coding DNA: TGTGCCAGCAGTCCCCTCCTAGGGACAGGGGTCTGGGGTAGCAATCAGCCCCAGCATTTT. Translated: CASSPLLGTGVWGSNQPQHF.

This chain joins TRBV9 and TRBJ2-3; D possibly corresponds to TRBD2 (7 bases). Germline V gene sequence: CDR1 SGDLS, CDR2 YYNGEE. The CDR3 has 18 residues. With 0 bases removed from V and 2 bases from J, the gap between germline ends came to 19 bases. For the CDR3, the DNA is TGTGCCAGCAGCGTAGGGGGGCGGGAGCTTTGGGTCACAGATACGCAGTATTTT. Translation gives CASSVGGRELWVTDTQYF.

V is TRBV2 and J is TRBJ1-6, with a tentative D call TRBD1 (5 bases). Trimming took off 0 bases at V and 6 bases at J, with 6 bases between the two ends. This CDR3 has 14 residues. Germline CDR1 and CDR2: SNHLY and FYNNEI. In DNA form, the CDR3 reads TGTGCCAGCAGTGAAGCCAGGGCTAATTCACCCCTCCACTTT. Translation: CASSEARANSPLHF.

This clone was recorded only once. At one end the junction does not follow the germline gene, possibly because of a read error. The chain combines TRBV27 with TRBJ1-1; possibly TRBD1 for D (5 bases). The CDR3 is made up of 11 amino acids. Germline CDR1 reads MNHEY; CDR2 reads SMNVEV (reference sequence). The CDR3 region has the DNA TGTGCCAGCAGTTTTTGGGGGGAAGTTTTCTTT. As protein: CASSFWGEVFF.